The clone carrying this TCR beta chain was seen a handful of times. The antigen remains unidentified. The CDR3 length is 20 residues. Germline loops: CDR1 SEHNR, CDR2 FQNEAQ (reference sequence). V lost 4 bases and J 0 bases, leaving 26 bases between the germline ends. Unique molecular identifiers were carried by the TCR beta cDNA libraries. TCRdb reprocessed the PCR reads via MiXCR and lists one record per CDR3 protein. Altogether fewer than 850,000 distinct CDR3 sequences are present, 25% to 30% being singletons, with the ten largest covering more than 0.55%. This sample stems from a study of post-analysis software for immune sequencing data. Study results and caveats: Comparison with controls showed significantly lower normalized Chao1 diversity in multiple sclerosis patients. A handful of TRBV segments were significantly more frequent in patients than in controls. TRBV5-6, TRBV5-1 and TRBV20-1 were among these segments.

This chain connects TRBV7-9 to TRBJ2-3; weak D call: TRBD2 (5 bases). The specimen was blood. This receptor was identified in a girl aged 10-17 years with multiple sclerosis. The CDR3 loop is CASSSGVVWLALNSTDTQYF. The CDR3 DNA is TGTGCCAGCAGCTCCGGGGTAGTGTGGCTAGCCCTCAATAGCACAGATACGCAGTATTTT.